The 10 T cell receptor beta chains below were found in one sample sequenced in a study of blood T cells in healthy people across ages. The authors ran a second PCR of 7 to 11 cycles using a sample-barcoded 5' primer and a J-beta primer mix. TCRdb ran MiXCR on the 5' RACE reads and lists one entry per CDR3 protein. The table includes under 1 million distinct CDR3 sequences, around 45% detected once. Sequencing input: blood. Receptors originate from a man aged 55 to 70 in good health.

This clonotype has more than one count but fewer than ten. The rearrangement uses TRBV6-1 and TRBJ2-1; D is unresolved. CDR3 length equals 12 residues. Germline V CDR1 and CDR2: MNHNS, SASEGT. Trimming stripped 9 bases from V and 8 bases from J, with 14 bases between. The CDR3 DNA reads as TGTGCCAGTTCTCTTCGGTCGGATGAGCAGTTCTTC. Encoded protein: CASSLRSDEQFF.

Notes on this clonotype: At one end, the junction sequence differs from germline, possibly due to a read error. The J gene is TRBJ2-6, the V gene TRBV5-6; TRBD2 matches 7 bases. Germline V gene sequence: CDR1 SGHDT, CDR2 YYEEEE. This CDR3 is built from 20 residues. The CDR3 coding sequence is TGTGCCATCAGCTTGAGGTACGGGGCGGGGGTCTCCTCTGGGGCCAACGTCCTGACTTTC. This encodes CAISLRYGAGVSSGANVLTF.

The CDR3 DNA reads TGTGCCAGCAGCTCGGACAGGGAGGCATGGAACACTGAAGCTTTCTTT. As protein: CASSSDREAWNTEAFF. The J gene is TRBJ1-1, the V gene TRBV7-2; 8 positions agree with TRBD1. After removal of 4 bases from V and 1 base from J, the junction contained 8 bases not matched to a gene. CDR3 length: 16 residues. CDR1 is SGHTA and CDR2 is FQGNSA in the germline V gene.

This clonotype was recorded a few times. The chain links TRBV6-5 to TRBJ1-2, with 7 nucleotides matching TRBD1. The CDR3 contains 16 residues. The germline CDR1 and CDR2 sequences are MNHEY and SVGAGI. V shed 0 bases and J 1 base; nucleotides not matched to a gene: 5. CDR3 nucleotide sequence: TGTGCCAGCAGTTACTCCAACAGGGGATTTAACTATGGCTACACCTTC. It is translated as CASSYSNRGFNYGYTF.

The genes are TRBV29-1 and TRBJ2-1, with D possibly being TRBD2 (5 bases). Trimming stripped 3 bases from V and 3 bases from J, with 6 bases between. The length of the CDR3 is 12 residues. Germline-derived CDR1 and CDR2 are SQVTM and ANQGSEA. In nucleotides, the CDR3 is TGCAGCGTTGACCGGGACTACAATGAGCAGTTCTTC. This gives the protein CSVDRDYNEQFF.

This clonotype came up once. The chain joins TRBV20-1 to TRBJ2-1, with 10 bases matching TRBD1. CDR1 DFQATT and CDR2 SNEGSKA come from the germline V gene (reference sequence). This CDR3 region has 21 residues. Germline trimming cut 6 bases from V and 2 bases from J; bases unmatched to any gene: 25. The CDR3 loop reads CSAPIGQRTGGRFVTYNEQFF. The CDR3 nucleotides are TGCAGTGCACCCATAGGGCAAAGGACAGGGGGGCGTTTCGTAACCTACAATGAGCAGTTCTTC.

The table lists this clonotype with a few counts. V usage is TRBV29-1 and J usage is TRBJ2-1, with a possible D match to TRBD2 (5 bases). The CDR3 has 14 residues. The germline V gene encodes CDR1 SQVTM and CDR2 ANQGSEA. The V end lost 4 bases, the J end lost 7 bases, and 17 bases lay between the germline ends. The CDR3 bases are TGCAGCGTTGTTCTGGCGACCGGCGGGAATGAGCAGTTCTTC. It translates to CSVVLATGGNEQFF.

The genes are TRBV4-3 and TRBJ2-3; D ambiguous. Germline CDR1 and CDR2: LGHNA and YSLEER. This CDR3 has 16 residues. Between the trimmed V and J ends, which lost 0 bases and 4 bases, there was a span of 14 bases. Here the CDR3 reads CASSQDPWEGADTQYF. For the CDR3, the DNA is TGCGCCAGCAGCCAAGACCCGTGGGAAGGCGCAGATACGCAGTATTTT.

The rearrangement links TRBV7-8 to TRBJ2-7; no reliable D call. From germline, CDR1 is SGHVS and CDR2 FQNEAQ. The germline V and J ends were trimmed by 10 bases and 2 bases, with 18 bases remaining between them. This CDR3 is built from 14 residues. This chain's CDR3 is CATTPLGSAYEQYF. DNA of the CDR3: TGTGCCACCACCCCTTTGGGTTCGGCCTACGAGCAGTACTTC.

This clonotype was seen once. The chain has TRBV3-1 and TRBJ2-7; D gene unclear. The J call may be in error: the DNA end matches TRBJ2-5 better. The CDR3 loop spans 15 amino acids. In germline, CDR1 is LGHDT, CDR2 YNNKEL (reference sequence). The DNA of the CDR3 is TGTGCCAGCAGTCCCACACGGGTCGGCGGCGAGACCCAGTACTTC. It is translated as CASSPTRVGGETQYF.